This TCR beta chain stems from a study of T cell responses to AZD1222 COVID-19 vaccine. Using immunoSEQ multiplex PCR, the repertoire was profiled, and TCRdb retains in-frame clones only, with some absent. The table lists 200,000 or so clones, around 93% of them singletons, with 0.95% to 1.1% in the top ten. General observations from the study: Only five to seven individuals given AZD1222 were seropositive at baseline.

About this clone: Antigen: not known.

CDR1 SEHNR and CDR2 FQNEAQ come from the germline V gene (reference sequence). The CDR3 is 17 amino acids. The junction had 12 bases not matched to a gene; V was cut back by 5 bases and J by 3 bases. This TCR came from an adult who received the AZD1222 COVID-19 vaccine. The rearrangement uses TRBV7-9 and TRBJ1-1; 10 bases are shared with TRBD1. This material consisted of peripheral blood, taken 28 days after the second AZD1222 dose. This chain's CDR3 is CASSRMKGTGEDTEAFF. The DNA of the CDR3 is TGTGCCAGCAGCCGTATGAAAGGGACAGGGGAGGACACTGAAGCTTTCTTT. The variable domain in full, with the rest retrieved from reference TRBV7-9 and TRBJ1-1, is DTGVSQNPRHKITKRGQNVTFRCDPISEHNRLYWYRQTLGQGPEFLTYFQNEAQLEKSRLLSDRFSAERPKGSFSTLEIQRTEQGDSAMYLCASSRMKGTGEDTEAFFGQGTRLTVV.